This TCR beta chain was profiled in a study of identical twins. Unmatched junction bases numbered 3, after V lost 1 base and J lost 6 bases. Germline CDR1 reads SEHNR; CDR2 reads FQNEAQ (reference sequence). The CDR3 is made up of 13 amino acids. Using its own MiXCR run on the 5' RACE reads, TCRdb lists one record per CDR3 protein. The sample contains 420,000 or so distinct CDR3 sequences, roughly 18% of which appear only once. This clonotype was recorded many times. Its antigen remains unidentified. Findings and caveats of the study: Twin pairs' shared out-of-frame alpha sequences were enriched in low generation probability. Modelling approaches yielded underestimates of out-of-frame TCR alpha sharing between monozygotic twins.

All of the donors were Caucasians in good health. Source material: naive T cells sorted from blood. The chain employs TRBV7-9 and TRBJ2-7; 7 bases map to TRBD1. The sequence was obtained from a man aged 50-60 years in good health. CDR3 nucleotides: TGTGCCAGCAGCTTAGGGGCAGGGGGCGAGCAGTACTTC. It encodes CASSLGAGGEQYF. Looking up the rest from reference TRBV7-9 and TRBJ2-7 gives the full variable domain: DTGVSQNPRHKITKRGQNVTFRCDPISEHNRLYWYRQTLGQGPEFLTYFQNEAQLEKSRLLSDRFSAERPKGSFSTLEIQRTEQGDSAMYLCASSLGAGGEQYFGPGTRLTVT.